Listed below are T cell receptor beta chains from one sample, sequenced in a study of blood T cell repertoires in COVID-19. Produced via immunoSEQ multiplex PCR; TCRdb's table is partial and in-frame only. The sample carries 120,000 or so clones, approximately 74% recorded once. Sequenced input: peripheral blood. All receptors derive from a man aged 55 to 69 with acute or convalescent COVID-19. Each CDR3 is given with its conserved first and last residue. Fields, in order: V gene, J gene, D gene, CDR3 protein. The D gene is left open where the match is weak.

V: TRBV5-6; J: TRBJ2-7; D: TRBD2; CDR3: CASSSGLAGLYEQYF
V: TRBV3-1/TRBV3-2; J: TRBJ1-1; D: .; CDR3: CASRGGTEAFF
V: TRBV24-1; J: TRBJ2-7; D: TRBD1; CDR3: CATSEGTGGLYEQYF
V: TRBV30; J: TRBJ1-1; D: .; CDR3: CAWKGWGSGTEAFF
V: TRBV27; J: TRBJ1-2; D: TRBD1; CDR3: CASSSGTGGGSYGYTF
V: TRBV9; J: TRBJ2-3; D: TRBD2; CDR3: CASSFLSGGGPDTQYF
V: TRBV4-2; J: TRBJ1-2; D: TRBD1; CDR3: CASSATGGADGYTF
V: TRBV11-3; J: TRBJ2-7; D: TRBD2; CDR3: CASSLTGTNYEQYF
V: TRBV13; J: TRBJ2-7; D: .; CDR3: CASTATGVGGTEQYF
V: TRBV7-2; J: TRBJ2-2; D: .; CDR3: CASTPGYGAGELFF
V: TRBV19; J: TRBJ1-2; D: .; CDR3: CASHDRLGALTHGYTF
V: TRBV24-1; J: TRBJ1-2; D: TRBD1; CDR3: CATSSTRQGEYYGYTF
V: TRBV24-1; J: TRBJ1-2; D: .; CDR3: CATSDYWANGYTF
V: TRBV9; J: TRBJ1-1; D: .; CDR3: CASSARGNTEAFF
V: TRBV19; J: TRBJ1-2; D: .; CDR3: CASRKSDTPYGYTF
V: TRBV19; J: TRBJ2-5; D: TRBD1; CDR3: CASSTVGGEETQYF
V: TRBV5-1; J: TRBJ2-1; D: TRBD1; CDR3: CASSRQGPYNEQFF
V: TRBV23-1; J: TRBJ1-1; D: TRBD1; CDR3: CASKQDPGQEPFGDTEAFF
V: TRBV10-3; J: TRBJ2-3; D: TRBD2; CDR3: CAIRDSGGALDTQYF
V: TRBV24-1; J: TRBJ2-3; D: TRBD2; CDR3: CATSDFGLAGEQDTQYF
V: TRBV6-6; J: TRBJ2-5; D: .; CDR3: CASSYVAETQYF
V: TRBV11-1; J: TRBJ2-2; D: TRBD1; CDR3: CASITSGTGSSGELFF
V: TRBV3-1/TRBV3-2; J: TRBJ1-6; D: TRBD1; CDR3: CASSQYRGASPLHF
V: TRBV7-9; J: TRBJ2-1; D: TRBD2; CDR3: CASSPTGLAGDDEQFF
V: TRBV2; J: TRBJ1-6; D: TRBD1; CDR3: CASRSMTGGPTGSPLHF
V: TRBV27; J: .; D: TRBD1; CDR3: CASSLLGRGRPYEQYF
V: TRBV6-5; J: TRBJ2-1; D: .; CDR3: CASSSQGYNEQFF
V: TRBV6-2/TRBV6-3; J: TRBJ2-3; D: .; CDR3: CASSRPSKGTDTQYF
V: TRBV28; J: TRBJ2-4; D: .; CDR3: CASSLSGLSAKNIQYF
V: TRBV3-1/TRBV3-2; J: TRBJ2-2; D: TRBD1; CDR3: CASSRQGAGELFF
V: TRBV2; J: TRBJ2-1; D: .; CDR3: CASILGGDHNEQFF
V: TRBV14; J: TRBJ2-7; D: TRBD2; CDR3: CASSRGGGSGEQYF
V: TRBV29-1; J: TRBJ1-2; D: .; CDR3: CSVEKEVRGYGYTF
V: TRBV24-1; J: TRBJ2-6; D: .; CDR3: CATSDYRSSGANVLTF
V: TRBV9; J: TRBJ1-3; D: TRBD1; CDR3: CASSDRGYGNTIYF
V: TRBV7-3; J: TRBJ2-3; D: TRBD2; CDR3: CASSLTAGGSGLDTQYF
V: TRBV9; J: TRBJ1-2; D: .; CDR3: CASGGSLYGYTF
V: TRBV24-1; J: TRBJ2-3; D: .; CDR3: CATSDARYTDTQYF
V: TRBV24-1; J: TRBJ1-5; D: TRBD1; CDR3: CATSDSRTGVGQPQHF
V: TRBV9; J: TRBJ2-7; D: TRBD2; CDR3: CASSVGTSGNYEQYF
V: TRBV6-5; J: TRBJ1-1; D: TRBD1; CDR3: CASTWTTGGTEAFF
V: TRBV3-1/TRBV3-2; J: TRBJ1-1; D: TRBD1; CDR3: CASSPGQGGTEAFF
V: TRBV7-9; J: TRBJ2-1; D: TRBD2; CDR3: CASSLGTSSSNEQFF
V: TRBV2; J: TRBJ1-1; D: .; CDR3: CASRNPSGAMNTEAFF
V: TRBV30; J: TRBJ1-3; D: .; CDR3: CACPGPGGPGNTIYF
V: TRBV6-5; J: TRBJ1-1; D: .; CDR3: CATKQGTNTEAFF
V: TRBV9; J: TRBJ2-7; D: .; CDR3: CASSVELTGEQYF
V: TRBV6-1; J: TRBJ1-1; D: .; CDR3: CASSESSQGKAFF
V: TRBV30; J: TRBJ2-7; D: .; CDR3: CAWSVFTGTNEQYF
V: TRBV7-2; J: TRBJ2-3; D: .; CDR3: CASSNFHTDTQYF
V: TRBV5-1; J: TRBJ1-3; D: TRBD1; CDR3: CASSLAETGGSGNTIYF
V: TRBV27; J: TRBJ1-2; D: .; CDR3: CASSYRDLGGYTF
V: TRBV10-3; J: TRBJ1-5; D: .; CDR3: CAISEQRSNQPQHF
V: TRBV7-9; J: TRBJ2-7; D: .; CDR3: CASSPGWNTGIYEQYF
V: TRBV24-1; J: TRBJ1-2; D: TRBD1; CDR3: CATSGTASNYGYTF
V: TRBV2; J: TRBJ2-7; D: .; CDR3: CASSDLQTYEQYF
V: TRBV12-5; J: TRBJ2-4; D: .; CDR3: CASGDEPEGFKNIQYF
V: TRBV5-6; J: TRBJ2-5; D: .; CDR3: CASRHPTVGTQYF
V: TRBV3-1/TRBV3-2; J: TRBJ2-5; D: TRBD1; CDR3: CASSEQSDDREKETQYF